This record concerns one T cell receptor beta chain sequence. Its antigen is not identified. The data originate from a study of shared clonotypes between healthy human individuals. Across the study: Donors had three CD4 naive, three CD4 memory, two CD8 naive and one CD8 memory plate apiece.

Measured with immunoSEQ multiplex PCR; TCRdb has only the in-frame clones, and not every one. Of approximately 740,000 clones detected, more than 85% appear once; the ten largest clones hold less than 25%. Naive CD8 cells lacked CD45RO and underwent positive selection for CCR7, leaving out terminally differentiated effector memory CD45RA+ cells. V lost 2 bases and J lost 0, with 7 bases in between. Per germline, CDR1 ENHRY and CDR2 SYGVKD. This CDR3 is built from 14 residues. Study-level points and caveats: Expectations were that clonotype sharing among donors would be affected by sequencing depth.

The sequenced sample was naive CD8+ T cells sorted from blood. The rearrangement joins TRBV10-3 to TRBJ1-1; D gene unclear. The TCR was taken from a man younger than 45 in good health. For the CDR3, the DNA is TGTGCCATCAGTGAGCCCGCCCTGAACACTGAAGCTTTCTTT. It yields the protein CAISEPALNTEAFF.